This T cell receptor beta chain was found in a study of cytomegalovirus exposure and HLA in healthy donors. Overall study results and limits: In a later analysis, HLA-associated beta chains showed higher expansion and lower generation probabilities than comparable chains.

With respect to this clone: Its target is not known.

The CDR3 runs 15 residues. Germline trimming cut 7 bases from V and 8 bases from J; bases unmatched to any gene: 10. Germline CDR1 is MGHDK and CDR2 is SYGVNS. Researchers ran the PCR with 60 Vbeta and 13 Jbeta primers. The assay was immunoSEQ multiplex PCR, and TCRdb's table has in-frame clones only and misses some. The data hold 200,000 or so clones, with just under 80% observed a single time. Sequenced sample: PBMCs. The chain combines TRBV25-1 with TRBJ2-2, with 10 bases matching TRBD1. The TCR was taken from a young woman in good health and CMV-seropositive. CDR3 in amino acids: CASMRTGGLGGELFF. The CDR3 DNA reads TGTGCCAGCATGAGGACAGGGGGATTGGGAGGGGAGCTGTTTTTT.